This entry lists 16 T cell receptor beta chains sequenced from one sample in a study of CD8 T cells in Susac syndrome. RNA, at roughly 0.5 to 1 ug, was reverse transcribed with random hexamers. TCRdb used MiXCR to reprocess the immunoSEQ multiplex PCR reads, holding one entry per CDR3 protein. The repertoire includes 150,000 to 200,000 distinct CDR3 sequences, approximately 94% of them detected once, and 0.093% sits in the top ten. Sequences were obtained from CD4+ T cells from PBMCs. The receptors originated from a human donor with multiple sclerosis.

The genes are TRBV30 and TRBJ1-6, with TRBD1 matching over 8 bases. The V and J ends lost 2 bases and 4 bases, in that order; junction bases with no gene match: 16. The CDR3 spans 19 residues. Germline values: CDR1 GTSNPN, CDR2 SVGIG (reference sequence). The CDR3 here is CAWSTQTGATGGYNSPLHF. CDR3 nucleotide sequence: TGTGCCTGGAGTACACAGACAGGGGCGACGGGGGGATATAATTCACCCCTCCACTTT.

The chain uses TRBV5-6 and TRBJ1-2; perhaps TRBD1 as D (5 bases). Trimming pared 3 bases from V and 5 bases from J, leaving 14 bases between. The V gene's germline CDR1 is SGHDT and CDR2 YYEEEE. There are 14 residues in the CDR3. CDR3 sequence: CASSSFGTPYGYTF. DNA of the CDR3: TGTGCCAGCAGCTCATTCGGGACCCCGTATGGCTACACCTTC.

This clonotype was seen once. The V call is TRBV12-3 or TRBV12-4, the J call TRBJ2-7, with D uncertain. The V and J ends lost 3 bases and 9 bases respectively, with 24 bases between them. The CDR3 length is 16 residues. CDR3 coding DNA: TGTGCCAGCAGTTTGGCCAGCAGGAACATAGGCGCGAGGCAGTACTTC. This codes for CASSLASRNIGARQYF.

The rearrangement uses TRBV6-5 and TRBJ2-3, with D maybe TRBD1 (5 bases). Germline CDR1 is MNHEY and CDR2 is SVGAGI. The V gene lost 3 bases and the J gene lost 1 base, with 20 bases spanning the gap. This CDR3 has 18 residues. As DNA, the CDR3 is TGTGCCAGCAGTTATATGTCCTTTTTGGACAAACGCACAGATACGCAGTATTTT. Translation: CASSYMSFLDKRTDTQYF.

The J gene is TRBJ1-5, the V gene TRBV30; D is uncertain. The CDR3 runs to 13 residues. Germline V gene lookup returns CDR1 GTSNPN and CDR2 SVGIG (reference sequence). Trimming removed 0 bases from V and 2 bases from J, with 5 bases in between. The CDR3 coding sequence is TGTGCCTGGAGTGTCGCCGGCAATCAGCCCCAGCATTTT. Translating it yields CAWSVAGNQPQHF.

The genes are TRBV5-6 and TRBJ2-5; 10 nucleotides line up with TRBD2. The CDR3 totals 14 residues. Germline V gives CDR1 SGHDT, CDR2 YYEEEE. Trimming took 1 base from V and 4 from J; bases not matched to a gene: 1. CDR3 sequence reads: CASSLTSGAETQYF. The CDR3 nucleotides read TGTGCCAGCAGCTTGACTAGCGGGGCAGAGACCCAGTACTTC.

CDR3 sequence (DNA): TGCGCCAGCAGCCCCAGGACGGACAACAATGAGCAGTTCTTC. It translates to CASSPRTDNNEQFF. The rearrangement joins TRBV5-1 to TRBJ2-1; weak D call: TRBD1 (5 bases). This CDR3 contains 14 residues. The germline V gene encodes CDR1 SGHRS and CDR2 YFSETQ. Trimming removed 4 bases at V and 5 bases at J, with 13 bases between.

The chain links TRBV29-1 to TRBJ1-2, with D tentatively TRBD1 (6 bases). With 3 bases removed from V and 4 bases from J, the gap between germline ends came to 18 bases. Germline V CDR1 and CDR2: SQVTM, ANQGSEA. The CDR3 length is 15 residues. The CDR3 protein is CSVDSSYRVAYGYTF. In DNA, the CDR3 is TGCAGCGTTGATTCAAGCTACAGGGTGGCCTATGGCTACACCTTC.

The gene calls are TRBV20-1 and TRBJ2-3, with unresolved D. Trimming removed 4 bases from V and 2 bases from J, with 16 bases in between. This CDR3 has 15 amino acids. Germline assignment: CDR1 DFQATT and CDR2 SNEGSKA (reference sequence). For the CDR3, the DNA is TGCAGTGCTACCTCAGTCCGGGCTCCCACAGATACGCAGTATTTT. Residues: CSATSVRAPTDTQYF.

V is TRBV27 and J is TRBJ2-5; 8 nucleotides match TRBD1. The CDR3 is 16 amino acids. Looked up from germline, CDR1 is MNHEY and CDR2 is SMNVEV (reference sequence). V was pared by 8 bases and J by 4 bases, with 15 bases of the junction left unmatched. Written as DNA, the CDR3 is TGTGCCAGCCGGACCCGGACAGGGACCACACCAGAGACCCAGTACTTC. Encoded protein: CASRTRTGTTPETQYF.

V gene TRBV30 combines with J gene TRBJ1-6, with TRBD1 as a possible D gene (5 bases). V was shortened by 0 bases and J by 4 bases, with 13 bases between the two germline ends. The CDR3 consists of 16 residues. The V gene's germline CDR1 is GTSNPN and CDR2 SVGIG (reference sequence). The CDR3 spells CAWSVPWGLYNSPLHF. CDR3 nucleotide sequence: TGTGCCTGGAGTGTCCCTTGGGGACTTTATAATTCACCCCTCCACTTT.

This rearrangement joins TRBV29-1 to TRBJ1-1; possible D gene TRBD1, 5 bases. Germline loops: CDR1 SQVTM, CDR2 ANQGSEA. The CDR3 contains 16 residues. Trimming pared 0 bases from V and 5 bases from J, leaving 19 bases between. The CDR3 region has the DNA TGCAGCGTTGAAGAAGGCGGGGCCTCTTTTGGGACTGAAGCTTTCTTT. Translation gives CSVEEGGASFGTEAFF.

This chain connects TRBV30 to TRBJ1-1, with D uncertain. Per germline, CDR1 GTSNPN and CDR2 SVGIG (reference sequence). The V gene lost 4 bases and the J gene lost 6 bases, with 12 bases spanning the gap. This CDR3 has 12 residues. CDR3 sequence (DNA): TGTGCCTGGACGAAGATGGCGGCTGAAGCTTTCTTT. Translating it yields CAWTKMAAEAFF.

The chain employs TRBV20-1 and TRBJ2-1, with a tentative D call TRBD1 (6 bases). The CDR3 loop spans 12 amino acids. The germline CDR1 and CDR2 sequences are DFQATT and SNEGSKA (reference sequence). CDR3 protein: CSVILGADEQFF. The CDR3 nucleotides are TGCAGCGTAATACTGGGGGCCGATGAGCAGTTCTTC.

This chain joins TRBV3-1 and TRBJ1-2; TRBD1 agrees at 9 bases. The CDR3 has 16 residues. V trimming: 6 bases; J trimming: 4 bases; junction bases outside the gene matches: 12. Per germline, CDR1 LGHDT and CDR2 YNNKEL (reference sequence). The CDR3 bases are TGTGCCAGCAGTCGGGACAGGGTAGCCTCTCGCTATGGCTACACCTTC. It encodes CASSRDRVASRYGYTF.

This clonotype has a handful of counts. J is TRBJ2-7 and V is TRBV20-1; TRBD1 is a possible D gene (5 bases). Germline CDR1 and CDR2: DFQATT and SNEGSKA (reference sequence). This CDR3 has 11 residues. V was trimmed by 2 bases and J by 3 bases, leaving 5 bases between them. The CDR3 loop reads CSARQGYEQYF. The CDR3 bases are TGCAGTGCTAGACAGGGCTACGAGCAGTACTTC.